This T cell receptor (beta chain) was sequenced during a study of tumor-infiltrating lymphocytes in localized non-small cell lung cancer. Study-wide background: Tumor tissue and non-adjacent uninvolved lung came from each patient.

V was clipped by 5 bases and J by 8 bases, with 6 bases between them. The CDR3 spans 10 residues. Germline loops: CDR1 SEHNR, CDR2 FQNEAQ (reference sequence). Clones were read by immunoSEQ multiplex PCR, and TCRdb kept only the in-frame ones, dropping some. The sample has about 12,000 clones; 76% are singletons. The chain employs TRBV7-9 and TRBJ1-2, with D hard to call. Sequenced material: uninvolved lung tissue not adjacent to the tumor. The source is a human donor with non-small cell lung cancer. This CDR3 is CASSPGGYTF. DNA for the CDR3: TGTGCCAGCAGCCCTGGAGGCTACACCTTC.